This T cell receptor (beta chain) was identified in a study of T cells in Graves' hyperthyroidism and ophthalmopathy (dated by TCRdb to between 2018 and 2021). For context, the study as a whole: Peripheral blood samples were taken at initial diagnosis, before any treatment was given. Prospective prediction of ophthalmopathy was tested in an independent validation cohort of under 20 hyperthyroidism patients and 15 to 17 patients who later progressed to ophthalmopathy. The roughly 100 discovery patients were randomly divided into training and test sets at a 7:3 ratio. Once sampling was done, hyperthyroidism patients were given methimazole at a starting dose of 30 mg daily, whereas ophthalmopathy patients were given high-dose intravenous methylprednisolone. In several Graves' hyperthyroidism patients, the study also compared T-cell repertoires from thyroid tissue with T-cell repertoires from blood. The paper reports TCR Vbeta CDR3 sequencing of over 130 peripheral blood samples: approximately 41 ophthalmopathy, about 75 hyperthyroidism and roughly 17 progressor patients. To identify TCR V-J signatures that set the groups apart, the researchers used a discovery cohort of 100 patients, made up of 40 to 45 with Graves' ophthalmopathy and 55 to 65 with stable Graves' hyperthyroidism. What the study reported, not specific to this receptor: Most expanded thyroid clonotypes (frequency above 0.001) were also detected in blood, suggesting blood repertoires may reflect thyroid immune responses. No statistical method was used to set the sample size in advance, and investigators knew the group allocation. A model built on a 13 V-J signature distinguished ophthalmopathy from stable hyperthyroidism, reaching over 85% sensitivity and under 84% specificity in cross-validation and 80%/75% in testing. During validation, the model predicted progression to ophthalmopathy a median of roughly six months ahead of onset, with around 71% sensitivity and more than 72% specificity.

TCR beta CDR3 regions were amplified from RNA transcripts. A first-round RT-PCR of the TCR CDR3 used the HTBI primer set with the Qiagen OneStep RT-PCR kit. Libraries were constructed in a second round of multiplex PCR, after which size selection and purification were carried out. The libraries were sequenced on an Illumina HiSeq2000 using paired-end 100 bp reads. As for the original processing: SOAPnuke was used to process the raw data, removing reads that contained adapters or uncalled bases, had a mean Phred below 15, or lacked an exact match to the constant primer or identifier. High-quality paired reads were merged using COPE v1.2.5, and each unique nucleotide sequence was defined as a clonotype. MiTCR v1.1 was used to align the clonotypes against IMGT TRBV, TRBD and TRBJ reference segments. Only V-J combinations with frequency above 0.0001, covering 99% to 99.2% of repertoires, were analysed. A TCS score was defined as the ratio of F50 (clonal expansion) to E x V (chaos), with BLOSUM62-based TCRdist applied between CDR3 peptides within each V-J. Welch's t-statistics and random forest reduced several hundred V-J features to 13, which were used in a naive Bayes classifier (R e1071). The similarity between thyroid and blood repertoires was quantified using the Morisita-Horn index. Using fastp at Q25 and MiXCR, TCRdb reprocessed the public reads and kept productive beta chains. Identical CDR3 proteins give one entry, which carries the most common genes and DNA. The V and J calls and clone size come from TCRdb's table, not from the authors' own analysis. In all, the sample holds fewer than 750,000 distinct CDR3 sequences, and roughly 14% of those were seen once. The top ten hold 3.5% to 4.5% of the sample.

In the ophthalmopathy patients, disease was moderately to severely active, with a Clinical Activity Score of 3 or more, a NOSPECS grade of 4 or more, and a duration of less than 3 months. Patients with uncontrolled infections, other autoimmune diseases, pregnancy or lactation were excluded. Clinical symptoms, serum thyroxine and TRAb, thyroid ultrasound, and orbital computed tomography formed the basis for the diagnoses. PBMCs were isolated from about 10 ml of fresh peripheral blood by Ficoll-Paque density gradient centrifugation. Trizol reagent was used to extract total RNA, and RNA quality was then checked on an Agilent 2100 Bioanalyzer. This clonotype was detected many times. The antigen it binds to is not known. No much larger clone exists at a distance of one base, and base qualities are not known. From the cysteine through the phenylalanine, the CDR3 covers 14 amino acids. Only CDR3 DNA is held: 42 bases, read in frame from base 1. V is trimmed back by 1 base and J by 3 bases, and the junction contains 0 bases that no gene match accounts for. CDR1 is given as LNHDA and CDR2 as SQIVND, both from the germline V gene (reference sequence).

The chain is encoded by TRBV19 joined to TRBJ2-7; a stretch of 10 junction bases matches TRBD2. What was sequenced was blood. This sequence was found in a woman in her 40s with Graves' ophthalmopathy. The CDR3 is CASSIGLAGYEQYF. The nucleotides read TGTGCCAGTAGTATAGGACTAGCGGGCTACGAGCAGTACTTC.